These T cell receptor beta chains were read from a single sample in a study of T cells expressing NK-cell markers. TCRdb re-called the 5' RACE reads and catalogs CDR3 proteins one per entry, DNA excluded. The table for this sample gives about 400,000 distinct CDR3 sequences. The sequenced sample was blood T cells: a sorted CD56 or NKG2C T cell subset, CD4+ or CD8+ T cells, or bulk PBMC T cells (not recorded which). The receptors stem from a woman in her 50s in good health. The CDR3 runs from the conserved cysteine through the conserved F or W.

v_call: TRBV27; j_call: TRBJ1-4; cdr3_aa: CASSPYPRDRANEKLFF
v_call: TRBV29-1; j_call: TRBJ2-3; cdr3_aa: CSVEASSGDTQYF
v_call: TRBV7-9; j_call: TRBJ2-5; cdr3_aa: CASSETLAGSGETQYF
v_call: TRBV29-1; j_call: TRBJ2-5; cdr3_aa: CSVEDQGEVYQETQYF
v_call: TRBV29-1; j_call: TRBJ2-3; cdr3_aa: CSAETETDTQYF
v_call: TRBV10-3; j_call: TRBJ2-2; cdr3_aa: CAISDVSPNTGELFF
v_call: TRBV20-1; j_call: TRBJ1-2; cdr3_aa: CSARGRGRLYGGYTF
v_call: TRBV7-9; j_call: TRBJ1-3; cdr3_aa: CASSGGFTIYF
v_call: TRBV7-8; j_call: TRBJ1-1; cdr3_aa: CASMTRLNTEAFF
v_call: TRBV7-9; j_call: TRBJ1-4; cdr3_aa: CASTPGGGITNEKLFF
v_call: TRBV11-3; j_call: TRBJ2-1; cdr3_aa: CASGLAGNEQFF
v_call: TRBV12-3/TRBV12-4; j_call: TRBJ2-2; cdr3_aa: CASSFAGAVAGELFF
v_call: TRBV7-6; j_call: TRBJ2-5; cdr3_aa: CASSLNPEGQETQYF
v_call: TRBV9; j_call: TRBJ2-7; cdr3_aa: CASSVSGKGYEQYF
v_call: TRBV20-1; j_call: TRBJ2-7; cdr3_aa: CSARLYGTGAYEQYF
v_call: TRBV5-1; j_call: TRBJ2-1; cdr3_aa: CASSGLAGGPNEQFF
v_call: TRBV29-1; j_call: TRBJ1-6; cdr3_aa: CSVRTGKSSPLHF
v_call: TRBV6-5; j_call: TRBJ2-2; cdr3_aa: CASSYIKSETYTGELFF
v_call: TRBV10-3; j_call: TRBJ2-1; cdr3_aa: CAISESDEQFF
v_call: TRBV3-1; j_call: TRBJ2-1; cdr3_aa: CASSHLDKKNEQFF
v_call: TRBV12-3/TRBV12-4; j_call: TRBJ2-1; cdr3_aa: CASLDGWSSYNEQFF
v_call: TRBV20-1; j_call: TRBJ2-5; cdr3_aa: CSARDQGLAGQETQYF
v_call: TRBV20-1; j_call: TRBJ2-3; cdr3_aa: CSALSARSGRRASTDTQYF
v_call: TRBV4-2; j_call: TRBJ1-2; cdr3_aa: CASSPRTGTGYTF
v_call: TRBV6-6; j_call: TRBJ1-5; cdr3_aa: CASSYSGGFQPQHF
v_call: TRBV18; j_call: TRBJ2-4; cdr3_aa: CASSVGQRRYF
v_call: TRBV7-9; j_call: TRBJ1-2; cdr3_aa: CASSQNSPTPFYGYTF
v_call: TRBV7-2; j_call: TRBJ2-5; cdr3_aa: CASSWTSRETQYF
v_call: TRBV19; j_call: TRBJ2-7; cdr3_aa: CASSLPTVSYEQYF
v_call: TRBV5-1; j_call: TRBJ1-1; cdr3_aa: CASSLQGGNTEAFF
v_call: TRBV20-1; j_call: TRBJ2-1; cdr3_aa: CSALIPDEQFF
v_call: TRBV2; j_call: TRBJ2-2; cdr3_aa: CASKSLGSTGELFF
v_call: TRBV20-1; j_call: TRBJ2-1; cdr3_aa: CSAQGLGRSEQFF
v_call: TRBV2; j_call: TRBJ2-2; cdr3_aa: CASSEKGSITGELFF
v_call: TRBV13; j_call: TRBJ2-7; cdr3_aa: CASSLGRPSYEQYF